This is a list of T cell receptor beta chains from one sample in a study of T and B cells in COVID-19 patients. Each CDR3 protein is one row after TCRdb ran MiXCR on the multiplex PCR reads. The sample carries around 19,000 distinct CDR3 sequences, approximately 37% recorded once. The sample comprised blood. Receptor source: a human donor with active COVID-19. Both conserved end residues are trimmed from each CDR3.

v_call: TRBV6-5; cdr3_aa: ASSSAGAHEQY
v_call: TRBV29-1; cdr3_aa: SVTDLLGTRNQPQH
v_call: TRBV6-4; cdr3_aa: ASSPGLRAYNEQF
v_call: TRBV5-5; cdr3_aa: ASTLWGPTGELF
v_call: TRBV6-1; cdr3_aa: ASSQAHRVPIIT
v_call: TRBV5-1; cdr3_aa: ASSKTQGLDSPLH
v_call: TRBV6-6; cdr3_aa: ASSYVGGVTDTQY
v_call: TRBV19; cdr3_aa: ASTLGLAGGSYNEQF
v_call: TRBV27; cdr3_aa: ASRVGQTNYGYT
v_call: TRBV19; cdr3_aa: ASSTSQGALNVLT
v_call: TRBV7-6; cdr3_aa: ASSLRASQGGELF
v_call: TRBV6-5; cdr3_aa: ASSYRGPSWDTGELF
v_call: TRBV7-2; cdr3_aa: ASSLGQHTDTQY
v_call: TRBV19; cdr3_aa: ASSIDRQGNTEAF
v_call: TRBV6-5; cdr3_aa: ASSPSISANYGYT
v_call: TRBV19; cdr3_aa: ASSIDPGKGTSGYT
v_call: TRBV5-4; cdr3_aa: ASSLEVAGGVTQY
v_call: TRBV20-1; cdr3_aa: SARGLSAVNYGYT
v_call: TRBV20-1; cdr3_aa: SARRRADYEQY
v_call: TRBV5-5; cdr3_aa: ASSQGGSAAF
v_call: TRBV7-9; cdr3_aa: ASSPLRLPQTQY
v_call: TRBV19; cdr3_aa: ASMTPGDRGQPQH
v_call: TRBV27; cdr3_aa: ASSPGWRGASYNEQF
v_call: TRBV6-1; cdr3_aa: ASSPSGTGSYGYT
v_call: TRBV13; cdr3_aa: ASSLGLTGTSGGNTQY
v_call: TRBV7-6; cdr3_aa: ASSPPSSDFSYNEQF
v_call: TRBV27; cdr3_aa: ASSRGLGNTGELF
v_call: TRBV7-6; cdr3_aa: ASSNPGTSNEKLF
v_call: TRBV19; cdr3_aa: ASSINKGTDTQY
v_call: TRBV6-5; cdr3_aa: ASSYSGTQGGYT
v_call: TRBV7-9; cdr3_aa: ASSVTGYTGELF
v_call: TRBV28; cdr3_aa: ASSISGPYGYT
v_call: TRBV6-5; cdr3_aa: ASSVVGEQF
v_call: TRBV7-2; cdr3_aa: ASSITGTRYEQY
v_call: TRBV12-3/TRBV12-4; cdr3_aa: ASSLTSGDRTDTQY
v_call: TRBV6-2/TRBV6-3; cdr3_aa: ASSYSWETADTGELF
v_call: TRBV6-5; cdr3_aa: ASRGGRGLEKLF
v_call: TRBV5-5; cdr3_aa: ASSFSPGEEKLF
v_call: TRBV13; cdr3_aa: ASSLAQGVGQPQH
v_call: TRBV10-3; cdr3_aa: AISVSGGGTDTQY
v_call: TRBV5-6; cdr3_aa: ASSFFTSYEQY
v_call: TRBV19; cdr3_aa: ASRDNFGQGSFGNTIY
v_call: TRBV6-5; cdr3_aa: ASSILSAGELF
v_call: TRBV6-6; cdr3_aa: ASKNGQSTDTQY
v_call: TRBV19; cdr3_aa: ASSIGSGAPNEQF
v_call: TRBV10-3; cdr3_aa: AISVGVGTEAF
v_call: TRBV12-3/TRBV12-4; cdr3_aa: ASSLRRPYNSPLH
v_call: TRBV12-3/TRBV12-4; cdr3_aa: ASSFRGGTGANVLT
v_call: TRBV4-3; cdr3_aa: ASSQVDSNTEAF
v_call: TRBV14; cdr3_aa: ASSQGKGQRFPEQY